One sample yielded the 24 T cell receptor beta chains listed below, sequenced in a study of vaccination effects on CD4 cells after COVID-19. Peptide-pool stimulation followed by sequencing identified expanded antigen-specific CD4+ clonotypes in the ViraFEST assay. Culture proceeded for nine to ten days, and CD4+ T cells were then isolated. Assay used: immunoSEQ multiplex PCR; TCRdb lists only in-frame clones, some missing. The repertoire consists of tens of thousands of clones, with around 85% occurring once and the leading ten covering 2.4%. These receptors' targets are unknown. The sample here was CD4+ T cells from PBMCs cultured with HCoV-229E spike peptides, taken before COVID-19 vaccination. These receptors were obtained from a human donor who received a COVID-19 vaccine.

This clone came up once. V gene TRBV28 combines with J gene TRBJ1-2; D gene unclear. The CDR3 is 14 amino acids. CDR1 is MDHEN and CDR2 is SYDVKM in the germline V gene. V dropped 1 base and J dropped 8 bases, with 14 bases sitting between them. CDR3 coding DNA: TGTGCCAGCAGTTTATTTCGAGGGTCTCGAGGCTACACCTTC. Translating it yields CASSLFRGSRGYTF.

The chain uses TRBV10-1 and TRBJ1-3; TRBD1 might be the D (6 bases). The CDR3 consists of 17 residues. Trimming took off 6 bases at V and 0 bases at J, with 18 bases between the two ends. Germline V lookup: CDR1 WNHNN, CDR2 SYGVQD (reference sequence). CDR3 nucleotides: TGCGCCAGCAGGCCGGCACAGGGCCTTTTCTCTGGAAACACCATATATTTT. Residues: CASRPAQGLFSGNTIYF.

V is TRBV24-1 and J is TRBJ2-5, with TRBD1 identical over 11 bases. The junction had 2 bases not matched to a gene; V was cut back by 4 bases and J by 5 bases. The CDR3 contains 14 residues. The V gene's germline CDR1 is KGHDR and CDR2 SFDVKD. CDR3: CATSDRDRGETQYF. In DNA form, the CDR3 reads TGTGCCACCAGTGACAGGGACAGGGGGGAGACCCAGTACTTC.

The table lists this clone with a count of one. The genes are TRBV24-1 and TRBJ2-3; D unresolved. Germline lookup yields CDR1 KGHDR and CDR2 SFDVKD. V lost 3 bases to trimming and J lost 2 bases, with 29 bases between them. The CDR3 extends over 21 amino acids. In nucleotides, the CDR3 is TGTGCCACCAGTGATCCCTCATCCCTTAATACGCAGGAGAACCTCACAGATACGCAGTATTTT. Translation: CATSDPSSLNTQENLTDTQYF.

The V call is TRBV7-9, the J call TRBJ2-6; D call uncertain. The V and J ends lost 10 bases and 1 base respectively, with 2 bases between them. CDR1 and CDR2 (germline): SEHNR, FQNEAQ (reference sequence). The CDR3 spans 11 residues. The CDR3 loop is CATSGANVLTF. CDR3 DNA sequence: TGTGCCACGTCTGGGGCCAACGTCCTGACTTTC. Drawing the rest from reference TRBV7-9 and TRBJ2-6, the complete variable domain is DTGVSQNPRHKITKRGQNVTFRCDPISEHNRLYWYRQTLGQGPEFLTYFQNEAQLEKSRLLSDRFSAERPKGSFSTLEIQRTEQGDSAMYLCATSGANVLTFGAGSRLTVL.

In its sample, this clone was seen once. V usage is TRBV5-1 and J usage is TRBJ2-7; the D gene is possibly TRBD1 (5 bases). Trimming stripped 2 bases from V and 5 bases from J, with 14 bases between. The CDR3 length is 14 residues. The V gene's germline CDR1 is SGHRS and CDR2 YFSETQ. CDR3 in amino acids: CASSLRQIPNEQYV. CDR3 bases: TGCGCCAGCAGCTTAAGACAGATCCCTAACGAGCAGTACGTC.

The chain has TRBV28 and TRBJ2-2; unclear D gene. The CDR3 spans 14 residues. The germline V gene encodes CDR1 MDHEN and CDR2 SYDVKM. Trimming took off 5 bases at V and 5 bases at J, with 12 bases between the two ends. In DNA form, the CDR3 reads TGTGCCAGCAGTGCAGTCGGCAGAACCGGGGAGCTGTTTTTT. This gives the protein CASSAVGRTGELFF.

The CDR3 region is CSASSGLTGELFF. The CDR3 DNA reads TGCAGTGCTAGTTCCGGACTCACCGGGGAGCTGTTTTTT. The chain uses TRBV20-1 and TRBJ2-2; possibly TRBD2 for D (5 bases). Trimming took 3 bases from V and 4 from J, leaving 9 bases between them. Per germline, CDR1 DFQATT and CDR2 SNEGSKA (reference sequence). The CDR3 is made up of 13 amino acids.

V usage is TRBV11-2 and J usage is TRBJ2-5; D gene unclear. The germline V gene has CDR1 SGHAT and CDR2 FQNNGV. The CDR3 loop spans 14 amino acids. Between the trimmed V and J ends, which lost 6 bases and 5 bases, there was a span of 16 bases. This chain's CDR3 is CASSVHVVLETQYF. CDR3 nucleotide sequence: TGTGCCAGCAGTGTCCACGTGGTTCTGGAGACCCAGTACTTC.

The chain recombines TRBV7-2 with TRBJ2-3, with D possibly matching TRBD2 (5 bases). Trimming removed 4 bases at V and 0 bases at J, with 14 bases between. Looked up from germline, CDR1 is SGHTA and CDR2 is FQGNSA. This CDR3 has 16 amino acids. DNA for the CDR3: TGTGCCAGCAGCTACCGGACTGGAGCTAGCACAGATACGCAGTATTTT. Protein product: CASSYRTGASTDTQYF.

V usage is TRBV18 and J usage is TRBJ1-3, with D possibly being TRBD1 (5 bases). CDR3 length equals 15 residues. CDR1 KGHSH and CDR2 LQKENI come from the germline V gene. V was clipped by 3 bases and J by 3 bases, with 12 bases between them. The CDR3 DNA reads as TGTGCCAGCTCACCCGGGGGAGGCGTTGGAAACACCATATATTTT. Encoded protein: CASSPGGGVGNTIYF. Full variable domain (missing parts from reference TRBV18 and TRBJ1-3): NAGVMQNPRHLVRRRGQEARLRCSPMKGHSHVYWYRQLPEEGLKFMVYLQKENIIDESGMPKERFSAEFPKEGPSILRIQQVVRGDSAAYFCASSPGGGVGNTIYFGEGSWLTVV.

The chain has TRBV6-1 and TRBJ2-3; 11 positions agree with TRBD1. There are 17 residues in the CDR3. V was pared by 2 bases and J by 3 bases, with 7 bases of the junction left unmatched. CDR1 and CDR2 from the germline V gene are MNHNS and SASEGT. CDR3 bases: TGTGCCAGCAGTGAAAGGACAGGGGGCTGGAATACAGATACGCAGTATTTT. It specifies CASSERTGGWNTDTQYF.

The chain is built from TRBV15 and TRBJ1-2, with 9 bases identical to TRBD1. V was clipped by 0 bases and J by 7 bases; unmatched bases: 9. This CDR3 region has 16 residues. CDR1 and CDR2 from the germline V gene are LNHNV and YYDKDF (reference sequence). The CDR3 here is CATSRDLQGAEVGYTF. The CDR3 DNA reads TGTGCCACCAGCAGAGATTTACAGGGGGCTGAGGTTGGCTACACCTTC.

The chain is built from TRBV30 and TRBJ2-6; 10 bases match TRBD2. CDR1 and CDR2 (germline): GTSNPN, SVGIG (reference sequence). J lost 4 bases, V lost 2 bases, and 8 bases had no gene match. This CDR3 is built from 17 residues. As DNA, the CDR3 is TGTGCCTGGAGTAGGGAGCGGGGGGGCCGCGGGGCCAACGTCCTGACTTTC. It encodes CAWSRERGGRGANVLTF.

The chain carries TRBV29-1 and TRBJ1-2, with 9 bases matching TRBD1. Unmatched junction bases numbered 7, after V lost 7 bases and J lost 7 bases. In germline, CDR1 is SQVTM, CDR2 ANQGSEA. The CDR3 is 12 amino acids. The CDR3 here is CSATGGAGGYTF. Here the CDR3 DNA reads TGCAGCGCCACAGGGGGCGCAGGTGGCTACACCTTC.

The CDR3 sequence: CASSPPEGKETQYF. CDR3 in DNA: TGTGCCAGCTCACCACCGGAAGGAAAAGAGACCCAGTACTTC. This chain links TRBV18 with TRBJ2-5; D ambiguous. CDR1 and CDR2 from the germline V gene are KGHSH and LQKENI. The CDR3 totals 14 residues. Trimming left V 0 bases short and J 3 bases short, with 8 bases between.

The chain employs TRBV6-5 and TRBJ2-5, with 8 nucleotides matching TRBD1. This CDR3 is built from 14 residues. In germline, CDR1 is MNHEY, CDR2 SVGAGI. The trim removed 5 bases at V and 4 bases at J, leaving 6 bases unmatched. CDR3: CASSLRGLGETQYF. The CDR3, as DNA: TGTGCCAGCAGTCTCAGGGGGCTGGGAGAGACCCAGTACTTC.

The rearrangement joins TRBV18 to TRBJ1-2, with TRBD1 matching over 7 bases. CDR3 length equals 13 residues. Per the germline V gene, CDR1 is KGHSH and CDR2 is LQKENI. V trimming: 1 base; J trimming: 8 bases; junction bases outside the gene matches: 4. The CDR3 DNA sequence: TGTGCCAGCTCACCACGCCTAGGGGGCGGCTACACCTTC. Residues: CASSPRLGGGYTF.

The chain links TRBV19 to TRBJ1-4, with a weak D call TRBD1 (5 bases). Germline CDR1 reads LNHDA; CDR2 reads SQIVND (reference sequence). V gave up 5 bases and J gave up 10 bases, with 17 bases separating them. CDR3 length equals 14 residues. CDR3 nucleotides: TGTGCCAGTAGTCGGGACCCCGTCTTCTCAAAACTGTTTTTT. It encodes CASSRDPVFSKLFF. Variable domain in full (rest from reference TRBV19 and TRBJ1-4): DGGITQSPKYLFRKEGQNVTLSCEQNLNHDAMYWYRQDPGQGLRLIYYSQIVNDFQKGDIAEGYSVSREKKESFPLTVTSAQKNPTAFYLCASSRDPVFSKLFFGSGTQLSVL.

The genes are TRBV29-1 and TRBJ2-3, with D maybe TRBD1 (5 bases). The CDR3 covers 11 residues. Germline V gene data show CDR1 as SQVTM and CDR2 as ANQGSEA. Trimming took off 8 bases at V and 3 bases at J, with 9 bases between the two ends. CDR3 loop: CSTRTTDTQYF. DNA of the CDR3: TGCAGCACAAGGACAACAGATACGCAGTATTTT.

The rearrangement links TRBV18 to TRBJ2-7, with D tentatively TRBD1 (6 bases). CDR1 KGHSH and CDR2 LQKENI come from the germline V gene. The CDR3 has 14 amino acids. V was clipped by 3 bases and J by 2 bases, with 11 bases between them. CDR3 nucleotides: TGTGCCAGCTCACCTACAGGGAGCGCCTACGAGCAGTACGTC. Translated, it gives CASSPTGSAYEQYV.

The chain uses TRBV7-3 and TRBJ1-5; D is possibly TRBD1 (6 bases). In germline, CDR1 is SGHTA, CDR2 FQGTGA. The CDR3 has 14 amino acids. Trimming took 0 bases from V and 7 from J, leaving 10 bases between them. CDR3 nucleotide sequence: TGTGCCAGCAGCTTAACGAGGGGGTGCCAGCCCCAGCATTTT. Protein: CASSLTRGCQPQHF.

The chain is built from TRBV19 and TRBJ1-1; TRBD1 matches 8 bases. V was clipped by 1 base and J by 11 bases; unmatched bases: 12. The CDR3 contains 15 residues. Looked up from germline, CDR1 is LNHDA and CDR2 is SQIVND (reference sequence). The CDR3 protein is CASSIGRVGQGRAFF. The CDR3 coding sequence is TGTGCCAGTAGTATAGGCAGAGTCGGACAGGGCCGGGCTTTCTTT. The variable domain in full, completed from reference TRBV19 and TRBJ1-1, reads DGGITQSPKYLFRKEGQNVTLSCEQNLNHDAMYWYRQDPGQGLRLIYYSQIVNDFQKGDIAEGYSVSREKKESFPLTVTSAQKNPTAFYLCASSIGRVGQGRAFFGQGTRLTVV.

The rearrangement links TRBV19 to TRBJ1-5, with 8 bases identical to TRBD1. Germline trimming cut 7 bases from V and 6 bases from J; bases unmatched to any gene: 5. CDR3 length equals 13 residues. Per the germline V gene, CDR1 is LNHDA and CDR2 is SQIVND (reference sequence). DNA for the CDR3: TGTGCCAGTACAGGGGGCACAGGTCAGCCCCAGCATTTT. Its translation is CASTGGTGQPQHF.